This record looks at one T cell receptor beta chain sequence and its context. This receptor's antigen is unknown. No base quality values were provided; no much bigger clone lies one nucleotide off. The data derive from a study of blood T cell repertoires in COVID-19 (dated by TCRdb to about 2020). About the study as a whole: Collaborator samples came from the United States, Italy and Spain and covered acute and convalescent phases of COVID-19. The prospective study material was composed of cDNA or gDNA derived from T cells, B-cell-depleted T cells, or PBMCs. The dataset comprised deeply sampled blood TCRbeta repertoires from subjects exposed to, actively infected with, or recovered from COVID-19. The repertoires were released in a freely available public database intended as a resource for research on the immune response to SARS-CoV-2. Samples were obtained from the ongoing ImmuneRACE study (first 160 participants) and from 1,000 to 1,500 subjects provided by 6 global collaborators. The sample metadata nearly always contained a de-identified subject ID, COVID-19 status, age in years and sex. Where available, HLA class I and class II types were taken from metadata supplied by the sample provider and were not determined by assay-based typing.

TCRbeta CDR3 regions were amplified from genomic DNA by means of the immunoSEQ Assay, a bias-controlled multiplex PCR. The paper's data handling went like this. Within the assay, amplification of reference gene primers was used to estimate how many nucleated cells each sample contained. To quantify the absolute abundance of each unique TCRbeta CDR3 rearrangement, sequence reads were collapsed and filtered. Productive Simpson clonality was computed per sample as the square root of Simpson's diversity index over productive rearrangements. Sourced from immuneACCESS, this table was stored by TCRdb with only in-frame sequences that have V and J called. A share of the clones is absent; for the studies checked, an unresolved V gene accounts for under half, and the remainder has no known explanation. Clone size and V and J calls were adopted from that table, with D and trimming inferred from the DNA. The sample data list roughly 160,000 clones, and about 80% of these were observed just once. The ten largest clones represent about a tenth of the sample.

Study-wide conclusions, independent of this receptor: The amount of clinical and demographic metadata varied by source and participant and was provided uncurated.

Collaborating institutions collected whole blood in K2EDTA tubes following their own protocols. For TCRbeta analysis, collaborators shipped samples as frozen whole blood, isolated PBMCs, or DNA extracted from either of those sample types. From the cysteine through the phenylalanine, the CDR3 covers 15 amino acids. The only DNA kept is the CDR3, 45 bases in frame from the first base. Ends trimmed: V by 7 bases, J by 4 bases; bases unmatched to a gene: 9. CDR1 is given as LNHNV and CDR2 as YYDKDF, both from the germline V gene (reference sequence). The sample was peripheral blood. Rearrangement joined TRBV15 to TRBJ1-5; 8 central bases correspond to TRBD1. The sequence was obtained from a man aged 70 or older with active or convalescent COVID-19. CDR3 sequence: CATKGQGSLNQPQHF. DNA sequence: TGTGCCACCAAAGGACAGGGATCCCTAAATCAGCCCCAGCATTTT.